This TCR beta chain was obtained from a study of T cell clonotyping in hematopoietic cell transplantation. This clone was observed a handful of times. This CDR3 spans 13 amino acids. V was pared by 7 bases and J by 6 bases, with 3 bases of the junction left unmatched. Germline CDR1 and CDR2: MDHEN and SYDVKM. Profiled with immunoSEQ multiplex PCR; TCRdb holds only in-frame clones, not every one. The table lists under 20,000 clones, roughly 90% of them singletons. This sequence joins TRBV28 and TRBJ1-6; TRBD1 matches 7 bases. This clonotype originated in a man between 50 and 59 years old in good health. Some clones in this sample may be carry-over from other donors' samples. Sample: peripheral blood mononuclear cells. Written as DNA, the CDR3 is TGTGCCAGCACTAGACAGGGTAATTCACCCCTCCACTTT. Protein product: CASTRQGNSPLHF. The full variable domain, with the rest looked up from reference TRBV28 and TRBJ1-6, is DVKVTQSSRYLVKRTGEKVFLECVQDMDHENMFWYRQDPGLGLRLIYFSYDVKMKEKGDIPEGYSVSREKKERFSLILESASTNQTSMYLCASTRQGNSPLHFGNGTRLTVT.